The 29 T cell receptor beta chains below all came from one sample that was sequenced in a study of T cells in localized non-small cell lung cancer (dated by TCRdb to the early 2020s). Libraries came from the immunoSEQ multiplex PCR assay. Here the immuneACCESS table is served through TCRdb, limited to in-frame sequences with V and J called. Missing clones are a known gap in these copies; in checked studies unresolved V genes cover under half, and the rest lacks a known reason. The sample table contains some 40,000 clones; only one count was recorded for approximately 94% of them. The ten largest clones add up to approximately 6.9% of the sample. Specimen: peripheral blood, collected before any cancer treatment. Receptors were obtained from a female donor of 60 years or more with stage I lung adenocarcinoma.

The gene calls are TRBV6-6 and TRBJ1-2; no reliable D call. Germline V CDR1 and CDR2: MNHNY, SVGAGI (reference sequence). Between the trimmed V and J ends, which lost 2 bases and 8 bases, there was a span of 6 bases. This CDR3 is 11 amino acids long. CDR3 DNA sequence: TGTGCCAGCAGTTACGTAACGGGCTACACCTTC. This gives the protein CASSYVTGYTF.

This chain links TRBV9 with TRBJ2-5; D remains ambiguous. V gave up 4 bases and J gave up 5 bases, with 12 bases separating them. CDR3 size: 13 residues. Germline V CDR1 and CDR2: SGDLS, YYNGEE. The chain's CDR3 is CASSLTRSETQYF. The DNA for the CDR3 is TGTGCCAGCAGCCTGACCCGATCGGAGACCCAGTACTTC. Together with reference TRBV9 and TRBJ2-5, the CDR3 gives the full variable domain: DSGVTQTPKHLITATGQRVTLRCSPRSGDLSVYWYQQSLDQGLQFLIQYYNGEERAKGNILERFSAQQFPDLHSELNLSSLELGDSALYFCASSLTRSETQYFGPGTRLLVL.

The CDR3 DNA follows: TGTGCCAGCAGCCCGGACAGGAACAGCTACGAGCAGTACTTC. As protein: CASSPDRNSYEQYF. The chain is built from TRBV4-2 and TRBJ2-7; 7 bases are shared with TRBD1. The CDR3 extends over 14 amino acids. CDR1 is LGHNA, CDR2 YNFKEQ, per germline. V lost 4 bases, J lost 3 bases, and 6 bases stayed unmatched.

This chain links TRBV6-6 with TRBJ2-1; tentative D call: TRBD1 (6 bases). The V end lost 6 bases, the J end lost 0 bases, and 15 bases lay between the germline ends. Germline CDR1 and CDR2: MNHNY and SVGAGI (reference sequence). CDR3 length: 16 amino acids. The CDR3 loop reads CASSYRDTLSYNEQFF. The CDR3, as DNA: TGTGCCAGCAGCTACCGGGACACCCTCTCCTACAATGAGCAGTTCTTC.

The V gene is TRBV2, the J gene TRBJ2-5; TRBD2 matches 7 bases. Germline V CDR1 and CDR2: SNHLY, FYNNEI. The junction had 11 bases not matched to a gene; V was cut back by 8 bases and J by 5 bases. The CDR3 length is 14 residues. The CDR3 protein is CASRGVLGVETQYF. For the CDR3, the DNA is TGTGCCAGCCGGGGGGTGTTGGGGGTCGAGACCCAGTACTTC.

The chain links TRBV7-3 to TRBJ2-3; D is uncertain. V shed 2 bases and J shed 5 bases, with 11 bases lying between them. CDR3 size: 14 residues. Germline CDR1 is SGHTA and CDR2 is FQGTGA. The CDR3 DNA reads as TGTGCCAGCAGCTTAGGCGCGGCGTTAGATACGCAGTATTTT. Translated, it gives CASSLGAALDTQYF.

V usage is TRBV5-1 and J usage is TRBJ2-7; 7 bases align to TRBD1. With 4 bases clipped from V and 6 bases from J, the junction kept 10 bases outside the gene matches. From germline, CDR1 is SGHRS and CDR2 YFSETQ. CDR3 size: 14 residues. The CDR3 sequence: CASSPRTGEGEQYV. In nucleotides, the CDR3 is TGCGCCAGCAGCCCCCGGACAGGAGAGGGCGAGCAGTACGTC.

V gene TRBV19 combines with J gene TRBJ1-4, with D tentatively TRBD1 (5 bases). V was shortened by 6 bases and J by 0 bases, with 14 bases between the two germline ends. CDR1 LNHDA and CDR2 SQIVND come from the germline V gene (reference sequence). The CDR3 covers 16 residues. The CDR3 nucleotides read TGTGCCAGTAGCAACCAGGGAATTACAACTAATGAAAAACTGTTTTTT. It encodes CASSNQGITTNEKLFF.

The DNA for the CDR3 is TGTGCCAGCAGTTTCGGACATCGTCCTGAAGCTTTCTTT. This gives the protein CASSFGHRPEAFF. V gene TRBV28 combines with J gene TRBJ1-1; D is possibly TRBD1 (5 bases). The CDR3 covers 13 residues. The germline gives CDR1 MDHEN, CDR2 SYDVKM. V was clipped by 3 bases and J by 6 bases, with 11 bases between them.

The rearrangement joins TRBV9 to TRBJ2-4; no clear D. V was clipped by 3 bases and J by 1 base, with 17 bases between them. The length of the CDR3 is 17 residues. Germline V lookup: CDR1 SGDLS, CDR2 YYNGEE. The CDR3, as DNA: TGTGCCAGCAGCGACGACCGTGGGAAATGGGCCAAAAACATTCAGTACTTC. Protein sequence: CASSDDRGKWAKNIQYF.

V is TRBV6-4 and J is TRBJ1-3, with TRBD1 as a possible D gene (5 bases). Germline V gene lookup returns CDR1 MRHNA and CDR2 SNTAGT. CDR3 length equals 11 residues. V was pared by 6 bases and J by 8 bases, with 8 bases between. The CDR3 here is CASSWGDTIYF. CDR3 bases: TGTGCCAGCAGCTGGGGGGACACCATATATTTT.

The rearrangement joins TRBV5-4 to TRBJ2-2; possibly TRBD1 or TRBD2 for D (5 bases each). The germline V and J ends were trimmed by 4 bases and 4 bases, with 14 bases remaining between them. Germline loops: CDR1 SGHNT, CDR2 YYREEE (reference sequence). CDR3 length equals 15 residues. CDR3 nucleotide sequence: TGTGCCAGCAGCAAGGAAGGGGACGCCACCGGGGAGCTGTTTTTT. Its protein is CASSKEGDATGELFF.

This chain uses TRBV7-2 with TRBJ1-4, with D unresolved. The CDR3 contains 13 residues. V was clipped by 5 bases and J by 6 bases, with 10 bases between them. The germline CDR1 and CDR2 sequences are SGHTA and FQGNSA. The CDR3 loop reads CASSPYRDEKLFF. CDR3 DNA sequence: TGTGCCAGCAGCCCTTACCGAGATGAAAAACTGTTTTTT.

The rearrangement joins TRBV15 to TRBJ2-3; D remains ambiguous. V was trimmed by 1 base and J by 2 bases, leaving 7 bases between them. This CDR3 has 14 amino acids. The V gene's germline CDR1 is LNHNV and CDR2 YYDKDF (reference sequence). The CDR3 region is CATSRGTITDTQYF. The CDR3 DNA is TGTGCCACCAGCAGAGGGACCATCACAGATACGCAGTATTTT.

V is TRBV28 and J is TRBJ1-5; D unresolved. CDR1 MDHEN and CDR2 SYDVKM come from the germline V gene. The CDR3 is 14 residues long. V was clipped by 6 bases and J by 6 bases, with 15 bases between them. Here the CDR3 DNA reads TGTGCCAGCAGCCCCGCCTGGGGTGGTCAGCCCCAGCATTTT. This codes for CASSPAWGGQPQHF.

The J gene is TRBJ2-1, the V gene TRBV11-2; D might be TRBD2 (7 bases). The V gene's germline CDR1 is SGHAT and CDR2 FQNNGV. V was shortened by 2 bases and J by 9 bases, with 17 bases between the two germline ends. This CDR3 is built from 15 residues. CDR3 DNA sequence: TGTGCCAGCAGCTTATCTTCAGGGGAGGGCGGTGAGCAGTTCTTC. Translated, it gives CASSLSSGEGGEQFF.

This clone has a single count. The chain links TRBV27 to TRBJ1-2, with 7 bases lining up with TRBD1. V shed 3 bases and J 0 bases; nucleotides not matched to a gene: 1. Germline-derived CDR1 and CDR2 are MNHEY and SMNVEV (reference sequence). The CDR3 has 14 residues. CDR3 bases: TGTGCCAGCAGTTTGACAGGGCCTAACTATGGCTACACCTTC. Protein product: CASSLTGPNYGYTF.

J is TRBJ2-7 and V is TRBV6-5, with TRBD1 identical over 10 bases. Germline V gene sequence: CDR1 MNHEY, CDR2 SVGAGI. V was clipped by 6 bases and J by 5 bases; unmatched bases: 7. CDR3 size: 14 residues. The CDR3 coding sequence is TGTGCCAGCAGGGGGACAGGGGTTAGCGACGAGCAGTACTTC. It specifies CASRGTGVSDEQYF.

The chain links TRBV19 to TRBJ1-6, with D unclear. CDR3 length: 15 amino acids. Per the germline V gene, CDR1 is LNHDA and CDR2 is SQIVND (reference sequence). V lost 2 bases and J lost 4, with 9 bases in between. CDR3 DNA sequence: TGTGCCAGTAGTATAAGCAGCGGTTATAATTCACCCCTCCACTTT. Translated, it gives CASSISSGYNSPLHF. Using reference TRBV19 and TRBJ1-6 for the parts outside the CDR3, the full variable domain is DGGITQSPKYLFRKEGQNVTLSCEQNLNHDAMYWYRQDPGQGLRLIYYSQIVNDFQKGDIAEGYSVSREKKESFPLTVTSAQKNPTAFYLCASSISSGYNSPLHFGNGTRLTVT.

V and J are TRBV7-3 and TRBJ1-2; 8 bases map to TRBD1. CDR1 and CDR2 (germline): SGHTA, FQGTGA. The V and J ends lost 2 bases and 8 bases, in that order; junction bases with no gene match: 13. This CDR3 contains 16 residues. CDR3 nucleotides: TGTGCCAGCAGCTTAGCGGCCCGACAGGGGAGCGGCGGCTACACCTTC. It translates to CASSLAARQGSGGYTF.

The chain links TRBV19 to TRBJ1-3; D possibly corresponds to TRBD1 (5 bases). Trimming took 0 bases from V and 4 from J, leaving 10 bases between them. Looked up from germline, CDR1 is LNHDA and CDR2 is SQIVND (reference sequence). The length of the CDR3 is 15 residues. Written as DNA, the CDR3 is TGTGCCAGTAGTATAGATCTGGGACTGGGAAACACCATATATTTT. As protein: CASSIDLGLGNTIYF.

The rearrangement links TRBV28 to TRBJ1-5; 8 bases align to TRBD1. The CDR3 has 15 residues. Germline lookup yields CDR1 MDHEN and CDR2 SYDVKM. V trimming: 2 bases; J trimming: 6 bases; junction bases outside the gene matches: 6. CDR3 loop: CASSLTATGAQPQHF. The CDR3 DNA is TGTGCCAGCAGTTTAACCGCGACAGGGGCTCAGCCCCAGCATTTT.

The chain is built from TRBV14 and TRBJ2-1; 11 nucleotides agree with TRBD1. The CDR3 consists of 18 residues. The junction had 12 bases not matched to a gene; V was cut back by 1 base and J by 7 bases. Germline lookup yields CDR1 SGHDN and CDR2 FVKESK. This CDR3 is CASSQGVLDRGRLNEQFF. CDR3 DNA: TGTGCCAGCAGCCAAGGGGTATTGGACAGGGGGCGACTGAATGAGCAGTTCTTC.

The rearrangement links TRBV6-5 to TRBJ2-1, with D tentatively TRBD2 (5 bases). The ends were cut back, 0 bases at V and 9 bases at J, with 12 bases in the middle. Germline lookup yields CDR1 MNHEY and CDR2 SVGAGI. CDR3 size: 14 residues. The CDR3 bases are TGTGCCAGCAGTTACTCGAGGGCAGGAGTTGAGCAGTTCTTC. Its translation is CASSYSRAGVEQFF.

Here the CDR3 reads CASSKTGGEKAFF. The CDR3 DNA reads as TGTGCCAGTAGTAAGACAGGGGGCGAAAAAGCTTTCTTT. V gene TRBV19 combines with J gene TRBJ1-1; 10 nucleotides line up with TRBD1. The CDR3 covers 13 residues. The V gene's germline CDR1 is LNHDA and CDR2 SQIVND (reference sequence). The ends lost 4 bases at V and 9 bases at J; junction bases unmatched: 5. The variable domain in full, completed from reference TRBV19 and TRBJ1-1, reads DGGITQSPKYLFRKEGQNVTLSCEQNLNHDAMYWYRQDPGQGLRLIYYSQIVNDFQKGDIAEGYSVSREKKESFPLTVTSAQKNPTAFYLCASSKTGGEKAFFGQGTRLTVV.

The rearrangement links TRBV10-3 to TRBJ1-2, with TRBD1 identical over 8 bases. The CDR3 has 13 residues. J was trimmed by 1 base and V by 7 bases; bases with no gene match: 2. Germline CDR1 reads ENHRY; CDR2 reads SYGVKD. CDR3 coding DNA: TGTGCCATCAAGGGACAGGATAACTATGGCTACACCTTC. Protein: CAIKGQDNYGYTF.

The chain combines TRBV7-9 with TRBJ1-4; a weak D match, TRBD1 (5 bases). Germline V gene data show CDR1 as SEHNR and CDR2 as FQNEAQ (reference sequence). This CDR3 spans 15 amino acids. The V end lost 4 bases, the J end lost 0 bases, and 9 bases lay between the germline ends. The DNA of the CDR3 is TGTGCCAGCAGCTCGGGGGGGACAACTAATGAAAAACTGTTTTTT. This sequence encodes CASSSGGTTNEKLFF.

V gene TRBV6-1 combines with J gene TRBJ1-1; D is perhaps TRBD1 (6 bases). With 5 bases removed from V and 1 base from J, the gap between germline ends came to 8 bases. The CDR3 totals 13 residues. Germline loops: CDR1 MNHNS, CDR2 SASEGT. The CDR3 loop reads CASSLQGNTEAFF. In nucleotides, the CDR3 is TGTGCCAGCAGTCTACAGGGGAACACTGAAGCTTTCTTT.

The V and J genes are TRBV6-5 and TRBJ2-7; D gene unclear. Trimming stripped 2 bases from V and 6 bases from J, with 14 bases between. CDR1 MNHEY and CDR2 SVGAGI come from the germline V gene. The CDR3 sequence is 14 residues long. The chain's CDR3 is CASSYPGNFREQYF. Written as DNA, the CDR3 is TGTGCCAGCAGTTACCCCGGTAACTTCCGCGAGCAGTACTTC.